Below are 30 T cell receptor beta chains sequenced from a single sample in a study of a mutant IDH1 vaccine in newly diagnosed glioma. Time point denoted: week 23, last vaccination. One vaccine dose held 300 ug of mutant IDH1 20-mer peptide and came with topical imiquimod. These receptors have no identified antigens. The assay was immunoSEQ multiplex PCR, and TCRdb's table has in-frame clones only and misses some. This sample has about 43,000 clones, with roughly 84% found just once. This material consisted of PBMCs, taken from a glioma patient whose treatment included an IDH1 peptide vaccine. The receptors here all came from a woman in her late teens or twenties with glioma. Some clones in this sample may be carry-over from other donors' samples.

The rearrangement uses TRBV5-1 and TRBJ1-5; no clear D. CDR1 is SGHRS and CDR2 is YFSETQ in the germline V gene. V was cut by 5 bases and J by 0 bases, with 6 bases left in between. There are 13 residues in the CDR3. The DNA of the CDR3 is TGCGCCAGCAGGGTCGATAGCAATCAGCCCCAGCATTTT. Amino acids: CASRVDSNQPQHF.

CDR3 residues: CAWSSETRAEAFF. CDR3 nucleotide sequence: TGTGCCTGGAGTTCTGAGACACGGGCTGAAGCTTTCTTT. This chain joins TRBV30 and TRBJ1-1, with D uncertain. The CDR3 length is 13 residues. With 2 bases removed from V and 6 bases from J, the gap between germline ends came to 13 bases. Germline V gives CDR1 GTSNPN, CDR2 SVGIG (reference sequence).

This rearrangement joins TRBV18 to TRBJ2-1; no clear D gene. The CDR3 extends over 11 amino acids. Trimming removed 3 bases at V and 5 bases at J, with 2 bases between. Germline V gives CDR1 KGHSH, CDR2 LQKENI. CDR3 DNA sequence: TGTGCCAGCTCACCCAACAATGAGCAGTTCTTC. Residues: CASSPNNEQFF. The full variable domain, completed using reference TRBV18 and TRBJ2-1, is NAGVMQNPRHLVRRRGQEARLRCSPMKGHSHVYWYRQLPEEGLKFMVYLQKENIIDESGMPKERFSAEFPKEGPSILRIQQVVRGDSAAYFCASSPNNEQFFGPGTRLTVL.

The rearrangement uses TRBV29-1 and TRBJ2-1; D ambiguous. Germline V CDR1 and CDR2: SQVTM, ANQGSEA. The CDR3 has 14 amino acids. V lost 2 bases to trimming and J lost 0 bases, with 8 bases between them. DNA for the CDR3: TGCAGCGTTGAAAGTGTGTTCTCCTACAATGAGCAGTTCTTC. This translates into CSVESVFSYNEQFF.

The CDR3 DNA is TGTGCCAGTAGTAAGCGGGGGATCACTGAAGCTTTCTTT. Protein product: CASSKRGITEAFF. The chain has TRBV19 and TRBJ1-1; a weak D match, TRBD1 (5 bases). The CDR3 has 13 residues. Trimming cost V 4 bases and J 4 bases, with 10 bases left between them. The germline V gene encodes CDR1 LNHDA and CDR2 SQIVND (reference sequence).

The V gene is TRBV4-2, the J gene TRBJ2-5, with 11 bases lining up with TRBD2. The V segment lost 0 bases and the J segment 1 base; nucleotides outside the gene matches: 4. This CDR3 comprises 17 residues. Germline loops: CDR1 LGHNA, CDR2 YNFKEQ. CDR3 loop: CASSQELAGASQETQYF. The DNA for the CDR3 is TGTGCCAGCAGCCAAGAACTAGCGGGGGCCTCCCAAGAGACCCAGTACTTC.

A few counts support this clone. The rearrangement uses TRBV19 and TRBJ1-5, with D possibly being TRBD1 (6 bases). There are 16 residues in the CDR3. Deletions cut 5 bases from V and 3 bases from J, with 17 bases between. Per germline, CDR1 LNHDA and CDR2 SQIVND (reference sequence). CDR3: CASSGIAGTTNQPQHF. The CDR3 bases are TGTGCCAGTAGTGGGATCGCCGGGACAACCAATCAGCCCCAGCATTTT.

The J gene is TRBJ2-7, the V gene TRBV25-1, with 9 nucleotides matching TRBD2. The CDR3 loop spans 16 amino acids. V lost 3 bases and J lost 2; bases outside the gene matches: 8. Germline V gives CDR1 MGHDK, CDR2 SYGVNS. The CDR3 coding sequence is TGTGCCAGCAGTGACCTTTCTGGCGGGAGGGCCTACGAGCAGTACTTC. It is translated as CASSDLSGGRAYEQYF.

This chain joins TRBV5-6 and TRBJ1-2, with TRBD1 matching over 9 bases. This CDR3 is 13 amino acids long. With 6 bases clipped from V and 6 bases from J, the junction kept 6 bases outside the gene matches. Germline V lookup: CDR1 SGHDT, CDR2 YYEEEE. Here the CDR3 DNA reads TGTGCCAGCACCCCACAGGGGGCCAATGGCTACACCTTC. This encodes CASTPQGANGYTF. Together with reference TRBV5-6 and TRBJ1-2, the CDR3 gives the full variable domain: DAGVTQSPTHLIKTRGQQVTLRCSPKSGHDTVSWYQQALGQGPQFIFQYYEEEERQRGNFPDRFSGHQFPNYSSELNVNALLLGDSALYLCASTPQGANGYTFGSGTRLTVV.

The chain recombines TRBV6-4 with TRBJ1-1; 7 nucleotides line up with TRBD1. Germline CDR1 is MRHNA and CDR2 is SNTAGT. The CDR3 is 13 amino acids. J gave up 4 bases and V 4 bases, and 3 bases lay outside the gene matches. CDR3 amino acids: CASSVAGGTEAFF. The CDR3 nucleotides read TGTGCCAGCAGTGTCGCAGGGGGCACTGAAGCTTTCTTT.

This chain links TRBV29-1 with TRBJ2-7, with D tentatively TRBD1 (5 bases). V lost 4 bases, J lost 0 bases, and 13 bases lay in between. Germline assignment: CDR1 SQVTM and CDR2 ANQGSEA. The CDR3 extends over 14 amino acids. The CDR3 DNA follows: TGCAGCGTTGTTCCCTCGGACACCTCCTACGAGCAGTACTTC. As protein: CSVVPSDTSYEQYF.

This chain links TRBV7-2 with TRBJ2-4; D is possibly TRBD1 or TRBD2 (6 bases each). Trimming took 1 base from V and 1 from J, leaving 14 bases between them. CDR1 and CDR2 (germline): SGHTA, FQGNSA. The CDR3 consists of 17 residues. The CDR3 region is CASSLVGGLAAKNIQYF. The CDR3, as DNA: TGTGCCAGCAGCTTAGTCGGGGGCCTCGCGGCCAAAAACATTCAGTACTTC. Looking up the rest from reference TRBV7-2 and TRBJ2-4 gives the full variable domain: GAGVSQSPSNKVTEKGKDVELRCDPISGHTALYWYRQSLGQGLEFLIYFQGNSAPDKSGLPSDRFSAERTGGSVSTLTIQRTQQEDSAVYLCASSLVGGLAAKNIQYFGAGTRLSVL.

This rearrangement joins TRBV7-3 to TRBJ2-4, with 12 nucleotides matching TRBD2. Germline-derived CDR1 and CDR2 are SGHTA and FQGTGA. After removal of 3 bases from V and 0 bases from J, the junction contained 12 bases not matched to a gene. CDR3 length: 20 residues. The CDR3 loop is CASSLRITLAGGGAKNIQYF. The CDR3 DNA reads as TGTGCCAGCAGCTTGAGAATTACACTAGCGGGAGGCGGAGCCAAAAACATTCAGTACTTC.

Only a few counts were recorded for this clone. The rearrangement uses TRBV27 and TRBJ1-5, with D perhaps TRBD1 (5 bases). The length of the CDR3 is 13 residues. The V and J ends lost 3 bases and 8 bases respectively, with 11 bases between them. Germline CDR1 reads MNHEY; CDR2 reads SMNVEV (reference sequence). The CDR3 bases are TGTGCCAGCAGTTTGGGACCATGGGAGCCCCAGCATTTT. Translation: CASSLGPWEPQHF.

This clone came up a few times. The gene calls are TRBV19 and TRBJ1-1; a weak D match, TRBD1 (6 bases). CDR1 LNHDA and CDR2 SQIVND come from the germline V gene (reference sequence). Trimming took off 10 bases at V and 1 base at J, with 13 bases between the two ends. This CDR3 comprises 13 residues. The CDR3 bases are TGTGCCACCCAAACAGGGAGGAACACTGAAGCTTTCTTT. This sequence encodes CATQTGRNTEAFF.

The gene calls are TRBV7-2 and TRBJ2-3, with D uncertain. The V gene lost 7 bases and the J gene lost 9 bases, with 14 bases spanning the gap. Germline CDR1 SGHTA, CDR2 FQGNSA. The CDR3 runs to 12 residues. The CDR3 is CASTLLAGTQYF. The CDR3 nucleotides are TGTGCCAGCACGCTCCTTGCAGGCACGCAGTATTTT.

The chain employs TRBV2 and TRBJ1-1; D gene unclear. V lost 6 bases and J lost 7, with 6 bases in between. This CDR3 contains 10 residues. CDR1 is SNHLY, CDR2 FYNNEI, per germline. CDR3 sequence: CASREYEAFF. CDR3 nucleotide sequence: TGTGCCAGCAGAGAATATGAAGCTTTCTTT.

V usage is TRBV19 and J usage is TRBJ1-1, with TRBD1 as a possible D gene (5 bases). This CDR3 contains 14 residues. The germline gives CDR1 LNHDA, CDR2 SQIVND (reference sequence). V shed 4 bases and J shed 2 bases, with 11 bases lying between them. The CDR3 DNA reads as TGTGCCAGTAGTAAGGGGCCCGCCAACACTGAAGCTTTCTTT. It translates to CASSKGPANTEAFF.

CDR3 in DNA: TGCGCCAGCAGCTTGGTACTAGCGGTGAACACCGGGGAGCTGTTTTTT. This sequence encodes CASSLVLAVNTGELFF. The chain links TRBV5-1 to TRBJ2-2; 8 nucleotides match TRBD2. Germline CDR1 SGHRS, CDR2 YFSETQ. The CDR3 sequence is 16 residues long. V lost 0 bases, J lost 1 base, and 2 bases stayed unmatched.

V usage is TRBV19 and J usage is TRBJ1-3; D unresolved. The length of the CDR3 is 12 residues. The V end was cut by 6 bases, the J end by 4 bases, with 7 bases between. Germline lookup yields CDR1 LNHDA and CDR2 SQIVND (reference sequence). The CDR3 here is CASSVSGNTIYF. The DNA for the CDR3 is TGTGCCAGTAGCGTATCAGGAAACACCATATATTTT.

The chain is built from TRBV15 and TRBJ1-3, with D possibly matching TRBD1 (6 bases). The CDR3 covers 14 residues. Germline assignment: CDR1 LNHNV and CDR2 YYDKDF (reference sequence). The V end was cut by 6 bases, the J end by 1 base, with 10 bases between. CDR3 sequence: CATRETGSGNTIYF. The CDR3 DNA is TGTGCCACCAGGGAAACAGGGTCTGGAAACACCATATATTTT. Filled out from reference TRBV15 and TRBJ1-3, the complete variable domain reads DAMVIQNPRYQVTQFGKPVTLSCSQTLNHNVMYWYQQKSSQAPKLLFHYYDKDFNNEADTPDNFQSRRPNTSFCFLDIRSPGLGDTAMYLCATRETGSGNTIYFGEGSWLTVV.

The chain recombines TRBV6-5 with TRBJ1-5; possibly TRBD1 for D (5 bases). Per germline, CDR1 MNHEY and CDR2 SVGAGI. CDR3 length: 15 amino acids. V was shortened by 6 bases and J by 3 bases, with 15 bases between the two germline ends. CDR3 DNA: TGTGCCAGCAGGCGTCGGGGGTCCCACAATCAGCCCCAGCATTTT. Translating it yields CASRRRGSHNQPQHF.

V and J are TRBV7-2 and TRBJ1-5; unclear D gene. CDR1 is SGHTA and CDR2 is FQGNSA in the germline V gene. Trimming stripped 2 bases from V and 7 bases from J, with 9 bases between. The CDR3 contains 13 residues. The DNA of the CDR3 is TGTGCCAGCAGCTTAACCCCAAGGCAGCCCCAGCATTTT. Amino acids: CASSLTPRQPQHF. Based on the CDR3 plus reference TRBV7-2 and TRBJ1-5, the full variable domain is GAGVSQSPSNKVTEKGKDVELRCDPISGHTALYWYRQSLGQGLEFLIYFQGNSAPDKSGLPSDRFSAERTGGSVSTLTIQRTQQEDSAVYLCASSLTPRQPQHFGDGTRLSIL.

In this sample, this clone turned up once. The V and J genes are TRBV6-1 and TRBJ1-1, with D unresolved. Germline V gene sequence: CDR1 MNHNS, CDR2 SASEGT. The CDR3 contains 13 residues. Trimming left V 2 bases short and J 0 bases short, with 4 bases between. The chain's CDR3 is CASSENMNTEAFF. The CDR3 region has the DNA TGTGCCAGCAGTGAAAACATGAACACTGAAGCTTTCTTT.

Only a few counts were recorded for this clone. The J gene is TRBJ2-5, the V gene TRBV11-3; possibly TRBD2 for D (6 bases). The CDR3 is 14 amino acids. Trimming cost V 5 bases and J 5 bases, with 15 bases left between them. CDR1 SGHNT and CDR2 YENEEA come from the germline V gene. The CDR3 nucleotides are TGTGCCAGCAGCCCCCCCGCTAGCGAGGAGACCCAGTACTTC. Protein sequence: CASSPPASEETQYF.

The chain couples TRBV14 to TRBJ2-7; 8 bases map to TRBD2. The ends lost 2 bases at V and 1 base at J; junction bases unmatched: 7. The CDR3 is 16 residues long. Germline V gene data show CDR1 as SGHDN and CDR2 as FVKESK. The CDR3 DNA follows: TGTGCCAGCAGCCAAAGGCACGGGAGGGCGTCCTACGAGCAGTACTTC. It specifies CASSQRHGRASYEQYF.

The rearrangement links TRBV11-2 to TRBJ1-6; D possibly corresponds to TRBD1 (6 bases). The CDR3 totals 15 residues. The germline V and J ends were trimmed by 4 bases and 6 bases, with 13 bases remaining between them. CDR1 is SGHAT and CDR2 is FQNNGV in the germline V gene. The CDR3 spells CASSYRGAGNSPLHF. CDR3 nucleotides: TGTGCCAGCAGCTACCGGGGGGCGGGTAATTCACCCCTCCACTTT.

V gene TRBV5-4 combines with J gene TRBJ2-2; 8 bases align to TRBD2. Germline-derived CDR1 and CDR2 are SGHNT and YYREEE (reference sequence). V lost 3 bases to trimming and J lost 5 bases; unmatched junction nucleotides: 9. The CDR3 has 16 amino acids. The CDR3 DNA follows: TGTGCCAGCAGCTCCGCCGGACTAGCTTCGACCGGGGAGCTGTTTTTT. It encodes CASSSAGLASTGELFF.

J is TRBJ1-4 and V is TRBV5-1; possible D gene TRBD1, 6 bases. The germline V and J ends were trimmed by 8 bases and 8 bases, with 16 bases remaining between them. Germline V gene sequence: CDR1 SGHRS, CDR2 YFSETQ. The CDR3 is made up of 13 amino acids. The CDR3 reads CARGQPGREKLFF. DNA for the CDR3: TGCGCCAGAGGACAGCCGGGACGGGAAAAACTGTTTTTT.

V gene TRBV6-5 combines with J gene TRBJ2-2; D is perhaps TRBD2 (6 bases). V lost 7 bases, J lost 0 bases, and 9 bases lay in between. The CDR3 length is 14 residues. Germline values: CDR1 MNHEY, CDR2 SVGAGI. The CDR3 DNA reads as TGTGCCAGCAAAACGGGAGCGAACACCGGGGAGCTGTTTTTT. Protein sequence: CASKTGANTGELFF.